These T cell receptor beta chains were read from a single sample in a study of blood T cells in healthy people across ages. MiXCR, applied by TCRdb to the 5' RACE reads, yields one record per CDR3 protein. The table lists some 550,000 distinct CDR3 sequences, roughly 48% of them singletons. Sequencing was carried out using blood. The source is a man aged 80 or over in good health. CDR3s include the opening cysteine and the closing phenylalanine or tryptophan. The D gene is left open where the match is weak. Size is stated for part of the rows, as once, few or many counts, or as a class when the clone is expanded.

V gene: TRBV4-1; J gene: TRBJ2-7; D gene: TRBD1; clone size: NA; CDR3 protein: CASSQDRGQIYEQYF; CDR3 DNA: TGCGCCAGCAGCCAAGATCGGGGACAGATCTACGAGCAGTACTTC
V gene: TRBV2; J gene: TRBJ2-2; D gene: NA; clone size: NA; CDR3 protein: CASSNGPGWTGELFF; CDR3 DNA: TGTGCCAGCAGTAACGGTCCAGGGTGGACCGGGGAGCTGTTTTTT
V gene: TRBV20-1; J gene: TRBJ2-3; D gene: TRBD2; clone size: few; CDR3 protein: CSAAGTSGSTDTQYF; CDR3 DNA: TGCAGTGCGGCTGGGACTAGCGGAAGCACAGATACGCAGTATTTT
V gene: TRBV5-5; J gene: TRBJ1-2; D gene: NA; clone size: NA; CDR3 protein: CASKPGTNYGYTF; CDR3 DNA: TGTGCCAGCAAGCCGGGGACTAACTATGGCTACACCTTC
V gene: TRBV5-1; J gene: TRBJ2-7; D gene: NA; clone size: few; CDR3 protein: CASSLDAVLSYEQYF; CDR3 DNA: TGCGCCAGCAGCTTGGATGCGGTTCTATCCTACGAGCAGTACTTC
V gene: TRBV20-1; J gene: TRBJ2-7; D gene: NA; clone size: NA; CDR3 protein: CSASRASEYEQYF; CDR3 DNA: TGCAGTGCTAGTAGGGCGTCGGAATACGAGCAGTACTTC
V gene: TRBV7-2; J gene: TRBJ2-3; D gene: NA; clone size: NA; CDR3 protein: CASSLIPTTDTQYF; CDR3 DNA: TGTGCCAGCAGCTTAATCCCCACCACAGATACGCAGTATTTT
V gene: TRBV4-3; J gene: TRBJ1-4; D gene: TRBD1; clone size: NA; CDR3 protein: CASSQRTGRNEKLFF; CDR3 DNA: TGCGCCAGCAGCCAACGGACAGGGAGGAATGAAAAACTGTTTTTT
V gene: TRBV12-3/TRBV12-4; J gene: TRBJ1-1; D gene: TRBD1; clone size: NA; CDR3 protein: CASRSRDRENTEAFF; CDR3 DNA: TGTGCCAGCAGGTCTAGGGACAGGGAGAACACTGAAGCTTTCTTT
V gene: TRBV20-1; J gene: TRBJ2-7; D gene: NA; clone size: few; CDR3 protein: CSATPRTTYSYEQYF; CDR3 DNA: TGCAGTGCTACACCTCGGACTACGTACTCCTACGAGCAGTACTTC
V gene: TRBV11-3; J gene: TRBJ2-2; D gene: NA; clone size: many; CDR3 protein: CASSSNTGELFF; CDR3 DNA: TGTGCCAGCAGCTCGAACACCGGGGAGCTGTTTTTT
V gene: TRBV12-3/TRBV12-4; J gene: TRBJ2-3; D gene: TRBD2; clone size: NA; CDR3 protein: CASSFGLARSTDTQYF; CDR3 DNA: TGTGCCAGCAGTTTTGGACTAGCGCGGAGCACAGATACGCAGTATTTT
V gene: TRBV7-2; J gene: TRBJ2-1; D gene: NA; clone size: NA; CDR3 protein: CAGSLALGGNEQFF; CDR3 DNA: TGTGCCGGCAGCTTAGCGCTAGGGGGCAATGAGCAGTTCTTC
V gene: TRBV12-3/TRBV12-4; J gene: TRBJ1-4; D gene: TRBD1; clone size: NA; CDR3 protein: CASSPTRGPFEKLFF; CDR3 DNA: TGTGCCAGCAGCCCTACGAGGGGGCCTTTTGAAAAACTGTTTTTT
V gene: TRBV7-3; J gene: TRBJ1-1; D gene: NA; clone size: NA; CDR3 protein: CASSAGPNTEAFF; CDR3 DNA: TGTGCCAGCAGCGCGGGACCGAACACTGAAGCTTTCTTT
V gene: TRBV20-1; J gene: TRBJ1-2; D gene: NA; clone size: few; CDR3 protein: CSATANYGYTF; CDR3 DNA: TGCAGTGCTACGGCTAACTATGGCTACACCTTC
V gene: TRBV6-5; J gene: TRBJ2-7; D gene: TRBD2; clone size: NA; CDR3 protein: CASSYFSGTNPYEQYF; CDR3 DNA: TGTGCCAGCAGTTACTTTAGCGGGACAAATCCCTACGAGCAGTACTTC
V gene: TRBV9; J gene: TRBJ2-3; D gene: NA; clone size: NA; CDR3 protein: CASSVGSTGVISDTQYF; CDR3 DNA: TGTGCCAGCAGCGTAGGTAGTACGGGAGTCATTTCAGATACGCAGTATTTT
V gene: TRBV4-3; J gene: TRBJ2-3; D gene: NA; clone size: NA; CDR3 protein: CASSLTVRGLGTDTQYF; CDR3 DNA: TGCGCCAGCAGCCTCACGGTGAGGGGATTAGGCACAGATACGCAGTATTTT
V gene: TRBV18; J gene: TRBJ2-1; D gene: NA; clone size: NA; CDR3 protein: CASSTSLWRSSYNEQFF; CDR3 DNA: TGTGCCAGCTCAACCAGCCTTTGGCGGAGCTCCTACAATGAGCAGTTCTTC
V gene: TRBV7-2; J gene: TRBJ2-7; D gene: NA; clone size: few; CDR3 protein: CASSLGRVVEQYF; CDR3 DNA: TGTGCCAGCAGCTTAGGACGGGTCGTCGAGCAGTACTTC
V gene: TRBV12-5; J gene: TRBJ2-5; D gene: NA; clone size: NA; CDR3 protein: CASAVLETQYF; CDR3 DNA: TGTGCTAGTGCGGTGTTGGAGACCCAGTACTTC
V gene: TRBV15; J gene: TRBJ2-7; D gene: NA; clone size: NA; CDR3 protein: CATSRGQNNEQYF; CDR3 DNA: TGTGCCACCAGCAGAGGACAGAACAATGAGCAGTACTTC
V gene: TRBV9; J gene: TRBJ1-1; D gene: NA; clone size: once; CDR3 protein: CASSVLTAGAEAFF; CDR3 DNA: TGTGCCAGCAGCGTACTAACGGCGGGCGCTGAAGCTTTCTTT
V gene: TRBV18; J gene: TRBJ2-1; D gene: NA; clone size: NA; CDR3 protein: CASSSSTGYDNEQFF; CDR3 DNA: TGTGCCAGCTCCTCGAGCACTGGGTACGATAATGAGCAGTTCTTC
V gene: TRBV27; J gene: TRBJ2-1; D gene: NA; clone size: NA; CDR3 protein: CASSLLGGGGGSYNEQFF; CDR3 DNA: TGTGCCAGCAGTTTACTCGGTGGGGGAGGGGGCTCCTACAATGAGCAGTTCTTC
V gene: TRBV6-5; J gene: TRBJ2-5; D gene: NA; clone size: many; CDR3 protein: CASSYSGADEQYF; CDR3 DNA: TGTGCCAGCAGTTACTCTGGAGCGGATGAGCAGTACTTC
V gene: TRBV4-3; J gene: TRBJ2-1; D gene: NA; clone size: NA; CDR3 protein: CASSQAVGGNEQFF; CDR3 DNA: TGCGCCAGCAGCCAAGCCGTAGGTGGCAATGAGCAGTTCTTC
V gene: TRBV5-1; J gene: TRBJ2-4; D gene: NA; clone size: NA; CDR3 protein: CASSLVPAKNIQYF; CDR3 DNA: TGCGCCAGCAGCTTGGTCCCAGCCAAAAACATTCAGTACTTC
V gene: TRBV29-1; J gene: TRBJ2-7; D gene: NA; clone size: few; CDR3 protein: CSVGTGVYYEQYF; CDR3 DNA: TGCAGCGTTGGGACCGGGGTCTACTACGAGCAGTACTTC
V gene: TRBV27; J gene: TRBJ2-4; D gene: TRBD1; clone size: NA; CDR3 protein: CASSPWTGGAKNIQYF; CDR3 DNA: TGTGCCAGCAGTCCCTGGACAGGGGGAGCCAAAAACATTCAGTACTTC
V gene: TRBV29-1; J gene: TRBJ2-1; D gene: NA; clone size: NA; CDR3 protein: CSVEVKLGFYNEQFF; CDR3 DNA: TGCAGCGTTGAGGTAAAGTTAGGTTTCTACAATGAGCAGTTCTTC
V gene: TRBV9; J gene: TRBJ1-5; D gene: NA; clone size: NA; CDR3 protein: CASSVEEDQPQHF; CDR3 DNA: TGTGCCAGCAGCGTAGAAGAGGATCAGCCCCAGCATTTT
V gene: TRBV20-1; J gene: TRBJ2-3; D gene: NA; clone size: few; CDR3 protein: CSARSPPSGEVGRDTQYF; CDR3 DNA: TGCAGTGCTAGATCCCCCCCCTCGGGGGAGGTAGGGAGAGATACGCAGTATTTT
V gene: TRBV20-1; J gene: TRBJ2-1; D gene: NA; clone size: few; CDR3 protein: CSARGPYNEQFF; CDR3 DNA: TGCAGTGCTAGAGGTCCCTACAATGAGCAGTTCTTC
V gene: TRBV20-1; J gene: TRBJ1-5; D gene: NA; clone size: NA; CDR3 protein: CSATRALEGQPQHF; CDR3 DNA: TGCAGTGCTACTCGCGCATTGGAAGGACAGCCCCAGCATTTT